Presented here are 2 T cell receptor beta chains from one specimen sequenced in a study of CD8 T cell repertoires and HIV-1 epitope variants. The antigens of these receptors remain unknown. The table came from immunoSEQ multiplex PCR; TCRdb's copy has only in-frame clones and leaves some out. The sample includes about 5,300 clones, more than 60% of them seen just once. Sequencing input: cultured CD8+ T cells derived from PBMCs. The receptors originated from a male donor with HIV.

This chain joins TRBV11-3 and TRBJ2-3; D gene unclear. The CDR3 sequence is 15 residues long. The germline V gene has CDR1 SGHNT and CDR2 YENEEA. Between the trimmed V and J ends, which lost 4 bases and 0 bases, there was a span of 11 bases. The CDR3 region has the DNA TGTGCCAGCAGCTCCGAGTTTGGCAGCACAGATACGCAGTATTTT. Its translation is CASSSEFGSTDTQYF.

This clone occurred a few times. The V and J genes are TRBV2 and TRBJ2-2, with D tentatively TRBD1 (5 bases). The V gene lost 5 bases and the J gene lost 5 bases, with 9 bases spanning the gap. Germline V CDR1 and CDR2: SNHLY, FYNNEI. The CDR3 consists of 13 residues. CDR3 nucleotides: TGTGCCAGCAGTTGGGGCAGAACCGGGGAGCTGTTTTTT. It is translated as CASSWGRTGELFF.